The 14 T cell receptor beta chains listed next were all sequenced from one sample in a study of CD8+ T cells in alopecia areata. RNA extraction was followed by reverse transcription into cDNA, which acted as the sequencing template. The data were produced by immunoSEQ multiplex PCR, yet TCRdb's version contains in-frame clones alone and is incomplete. The table lists about 260,000 clones, about 62% of them singletons. Noted treatment: oral pan-JAK inhibitor, 5-10 mg twice daily. This sample comprised CD4+ T cells sorted from blood, obtained around week 54, from a patient treated with tofacitinib. These receptors were obtained from a human donor with alopecia areata.

The V and J genes are TRBV5-6 and TRBJ2-6; D is unresolved. The CDR3 has 15 residues. Germline loops: CDR1 SGHDT, CDR2 YYEEEE. V shed 1 base and J shed 4 bases, with 9 bases lying between them. DNA for the CDR3: TGTGCCAGCAGCTTGCCCGGGTCCGGGGCCAACGTCCTGACTTTC. It encodes CASSLPGSGANVLTF.

The rearrangement joins TRBV6-5 to TRBJ1-2; D possibly corresponds to TRBD1 (6 bases). The CDR3 length is 15 residues. In germline, CDR1 is MNHEY, CDR2 SVGAGI. V lost 7 bases and J 8 bases, leaving 23 bases between the germline ends. The CDR3 DNA follows: TGTGCCAGCACCCCTCGGAGGGGGTCGGGAGGGGGCTACACCTTC. This sequence encodes CASTPRRGSGGGYTF.

The V gene is TRBV30, the J gene TRBJ2-3, with TRBD1 as a possible D gene (5 bases). Germline V gene data show CDR1 as GTSNPN and CDR2 as SVGIG (reference sequence). The CDR3 loop spans 16 amino acids. The V gene lost 5 bases and the J gene lost 0 bases, with 18 bases spanning the gap. CDR3 sequence reads: CAWAPGHPSSTDTQYF. The CDR3 nucleotides read TGTGCCTGGGCCCCTGGACACCCTAGTAGCACAGATACGCAGTATTTT.

The table lists this clone with a count of one. The chain is built from TRBV30 and TRBJ2-2; no clear D gene. The CDR3 totals 13 residues. Germline CDR1 is GTSNPN and CDR2 is SVGIG (reference sequence). V lost 4 bases and J lost 4, with 10 bases in between. The CDR3 loop is CAWTGRLTGELFF. The DNA of the CDR3 is TGTGCCTGGACCGGCAGGCTCACCGGGGAGCTGTTTTTT.

The J gene is TRBJ2-3, the V gene TRBV6-1; D not certain. This CDR3 spans 13 amino acids. Looked up from germline, CDR1 is MNHNS and CDR2 is SASEGT. Trimming stripped 2 bases from V and 2 bases from J, with 5 bases between. The CDR3 loop reads CASSEFSTDTQYF. CDR3 DNA: TGTGCCAGCAGTGAATTTTCCACAGATACGCAGTATTTT.

The chain joins TRBV9 to TRBJ1-2, with TRBD1 identical over 8 bases. With 0 bases clipped from V and 5 bases from J, the junction kept 3 bases outside the gene matches. This CDR3 contains 14 residues. CDR1 and CDR2 (germline): SGDLS, YYNGEE. CDR3 in DNA: TGTGCCAGCAGCGTAGCCACAGGGGGTTATGGCTACACCTTC. It codes for CASSVATGGYGYTF.

The rearrangement joins TRBV5-1 to TRBJ2-2; the D gene could be TRBD1 or TRBD2 (5 bases each). The V and J ends lost 4 bases and 5 bases respectively, with 12 bases between them. The germline CDR1 and CDR2 sequences are SGHRS and YFSETQ. This CDR3 is 14 amino acids long. The CDR3 DNA follows: TGCGCCAGCAGCCCCCGGGGCCAGACCGGGGAGCTGTTTTTT. The encoded protein is CASSPRGQTGELFF.

The rearrangement uses TRBV30 and TRBJ2-5; 9 bases map to TRBD1. Trimming took 3 bases from V and 3 from J; bases not matched to a gene: 17. Germline V gives CDR1 GTSNPN, CDR2 SVGIG (reference sequence). The CDR3 length is 18 residues. This CDR3 is CAWSPSVYSRQGEETQYF. CDR3 in DNA: TGTGCCTGGAGCCCCTCAGTGTACTCCCGACAGGGGGAAGAGACCCAGTACTTC.

The chain recombines TRBV5-1 with TRBJ1-4, with 9 bases identical to TRBD1. V was clipped by 2 bases and J by 13 bases; unmatched bases: 18. CDR3 length equals 17 residues. The germline V gene has CDR1 SGHRS and CDR2 YFSETQ. CDR3 region: CASSFGAGQGGIGSLFF. The DNA of the CDR3 is TGCGCCAGCAGCTTCGGAGCGGGACAGGGCGGGATAGGATCACTGTTTTTT.

The chain uses TRBV9 and TRBJ2-2; TRBD2 aligns across 7 bases. CDR3 length: 14 amino acids. Losses at the gene ends were 4 bases for V and 6 bases for J; bases not matched to a gene: 6. Looked up from germline, CDR1 is SGDLS and CDR2 is YYNGEE. The CDR3, as DNA: TGTGCCAGCAGCCCCGGGACTACCCCCGGGGAGCTGTTTTTT. As protein: CASSPGTTPGELFF.

This chain joins TRBV29-1 and TRBJ2-1; D remains unclear. Looked up from germline, CDR1 is SQVTM and CDR2 is ANQGSEA. The V end lost 4 bases, the J end lost 3 bases, and 13 bases lay between the germline ends. The CDR3 runs to 14 residues. CDR3: CSVARAENYNEQFF. CDR3 DNA: TGCAGCGTTGCTAGGGCAGAAAACTACAATGAGCAGTTCTTC.

This chain connects TRBV9 to TRBJ1-6; D is ambiguous. The V gene lost 4 bases and the J gene lost 8 bases, with 13 bases spanning the gap. Germline-derived CDR1 and CDR2 are SGDLS and YYNGEE. The CDR3 length is 14 residues. The CDR3 region is CASSPSSRDSPLHF. For the CDR3, the DNA is TGTGCCAGCAGCCCCTCCAGCCGGGATTCACCCCTCCACTTT.

As DNA, the CDR3 is TGCAGCGTCGAACAGGGGGCCGCAGAGACCCAGTACTTC. This translates into CSVEQGAAETQYF. This chain connects TRBV29-1 to TRBJ2-5; the match to TRBD1 covers 9 bases. This CDR3 contains 13 residues. Germline V CDR1 and CDR2: SQVTM, ANQGSEA. V gave up 6 bases and J gave up 4 bases; unmatched junction bases: 6. The full variable domain, rest sourced from reference TRBV29-1 and TRBJ2-5, is SAVISQKPSRDICQRGTSLTIQCQVDSQVTMMFWYRQQPGQSLTLIATANQGSEATYESGFVIDKFPISRPNLTFSTLTVSNMSPEDSSIYLCSVEQGAAETQYFGPGTRLLVL.

The V call is TRBV15, the J call TRBJ2-3; D is undetermined. Germline V gene lookup returns CDR1 LNHNV and CDR2 YYDKDF (reference sequence). The CDR3 has 14 amino acids. V shed 0 bases and J shed 14 bases, with 18 bases lying between them. The CDR3 spells CATSRDGSPSGGYF. CDR3 coding DNA: TGTGCCACCAGCAGAGACGGCAGCCCCTCGGGCGGGTATTTT.